This T cell receptor (beta chain) was found in a study of CD8 T cells in Susac syndrome. General study findings and limits: As acknowledged by the study, its TCR sequencing and HLA analysis included a relatively small number of individuals.

A note on this clonotype: No antigen is known for it.

Trimming stripped 7 bases from V and 4 bases from J, with 11 bases between. CDR1 and CDR2 (germline): MNHEY, SVGEGT. CDR3 length: 13 residues. RNA in amounts of roughly 0.45 to 1 ug was reverse transcribed with random hexamers. Across 54 Vbeta and 13 Jbeta, immunoSEQ multiplex PCR amplified TCR beta CDR3. TCRdb re-derived calls from the immunoSEQ multiplex PCR reads in MiXCR, one entry per CDR3 protein. The repertoire includes some 120,000 distinct CDR3 sequences, 85% to 95% of them detected once, and approximately 0.13% sits in the top ten. FACS was used to enrich TEMRA cells, whereas the CD8+ and CD4+ T cells were obtained by negative isolation.

The chain combines TRBV6-2 or TRBV6-3 with TRBJ2-1; a possible D gene is TRBD2 (6 bases). The specimen was CD8+ T cells from PBMCs. The receptor was derived from a human donor in good health. CDR3 DNA: TGTGCCAGCACGGCGGGGCCGTACAATGAGCAGTTCTTC. It is translated as CASTAGPYNEQFF.